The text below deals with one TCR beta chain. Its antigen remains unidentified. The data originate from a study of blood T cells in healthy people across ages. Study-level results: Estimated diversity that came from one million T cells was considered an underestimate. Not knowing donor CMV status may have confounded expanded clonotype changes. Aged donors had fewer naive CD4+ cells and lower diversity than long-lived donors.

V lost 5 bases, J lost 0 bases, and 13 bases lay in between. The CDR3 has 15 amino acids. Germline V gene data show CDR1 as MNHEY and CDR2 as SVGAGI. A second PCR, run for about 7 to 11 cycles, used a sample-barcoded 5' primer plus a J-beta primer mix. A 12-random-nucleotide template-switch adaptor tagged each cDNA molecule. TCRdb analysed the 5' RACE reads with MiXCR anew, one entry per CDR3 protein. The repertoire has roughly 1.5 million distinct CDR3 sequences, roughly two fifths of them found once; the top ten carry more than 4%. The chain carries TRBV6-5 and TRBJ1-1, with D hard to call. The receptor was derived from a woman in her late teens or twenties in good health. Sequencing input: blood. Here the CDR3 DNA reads TGTGCCAGCAGTCGCGGGTCTCACATGAACACTGAAGCTTTCTTT. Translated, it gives CASSRGSHMNTEAFF.